The 5 T cell receptor beta chains reported below all come from one sample, sequenced in a study of beta chain features in type 1 diabetes. Isolated RNA was reverse transcribed in full, so expressed TCRB transcripts were sequenced. Profiling relied on immunoSEQ multiplex PCR, and the TCRdb table lists in-frame clones only, not all of them. The table records 970,000 or so clones, roughly 15% of them present only once. The sample taken for sequencing was naive CD4+ T cells from blood. These receptors came from a young woman in good health.

V gene TRBV5-6 combines with J gene TRBJ2-5; D not resolved. The CDR3 runs to 13 residues. Germline V gene data show CDR1 as SGHDT and CDR2 as YYEEEE. V was cut by 5 bases and J by 3 bases, with 11 bases left in between. For the CDR3, the DNA is TGTGCCAGCAGTCAAATGACCAAAGAGACCCAGTACTTC. Residues: CASSQMTKETQYF.

The rearrangement joins TRBV2 to TRBJ2-7; D is unresolved. The V end was cut by 3 bases, the J end by 8 bases, with 11 bases between. Germline V gene sequence: CDR1 SNHLY, CDR2 FYNNEI. This CDR3 is built from 12 residues. CDR3 region: CASSESRSKQYF. The DNA of the CDR3 is TGTGCCAGCAGTGAGTCCCGGTCCAAGCAGTACTTC.

The genes are TRBV13 and TRBJ2-7, with 8 bases that match TRBD2. In germline, CDR1 is PRHDT, CDR2 FYEKMQ (reference sequence). CDR3 size: 14 residues. V lost 4 bases and J lost 2; bases outside the gene matches: 4. CDR3 DNA: TGTGCCAGCAGCTACGGGGGGGATACCTACGAGCAGTACTTC. Protein sequence: CASSYGGDTYEQYF.

This clone appeared a few times. The V gene is TRBV9, the J gene TRBJ2-1; D is perhaps TRBD1 (5 bases). From germline, CDR1 is SGDLS and CDR2 YYNGEE. The CDR3 extends over 15 amino acids. Trimming removed 0 bases from V and 0 bases from J, with 7 bases in between. CDR3 DNA: TGTGCCAGCAGCGTAGATCAGGGCTCCTACAATGAGCAGTTCTTC. Protein: CASSVDQGSYNEQFF.

The V and J genes are TRBV27 and TRBJ1-2, with D possibly TRBD1 on 5 matching bases. Trimming removed 7 bases from V and 4 bases from J, with 10 bases in between. CDR1 MNHEY and CDR2 SMNVEV come from the germline V gene (reference sequence). CDR3 length: 12 residues. The DNA of the CDR3 is TGTGCCAGCACCCGGGGACTCTATGGCTACACCTTC. Translating it yields CASTRGLYGYTF.